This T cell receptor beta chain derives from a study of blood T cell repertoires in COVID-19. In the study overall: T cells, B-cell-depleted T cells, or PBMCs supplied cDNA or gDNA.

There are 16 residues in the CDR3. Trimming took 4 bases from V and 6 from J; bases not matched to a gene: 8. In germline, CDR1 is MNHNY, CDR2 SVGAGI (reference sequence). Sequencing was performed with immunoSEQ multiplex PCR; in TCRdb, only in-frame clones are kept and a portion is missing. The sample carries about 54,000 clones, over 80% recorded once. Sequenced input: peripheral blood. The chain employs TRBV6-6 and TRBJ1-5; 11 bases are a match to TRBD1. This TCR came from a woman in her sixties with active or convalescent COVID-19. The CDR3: CASSSGTGGLGQPQHF. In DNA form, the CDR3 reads TGTGCCAGCAGTTCAGGGACAGGGGGATTAGGTCAGCCCCAGCATTTT.